This note documents a single TCR beta chain sequence. CDR1 and CDR2 from the germline V gene are SNHLY and FYNNEI. This CDR3 has 14 amino acids. Data came from immunoSEQ multiplex PCR; TCRdb stores just in-frame clones and leaves some out. Of approximately 340,000 clones in the sample, 73% were seen once. The data originate from a study of shared clonotypes between healthy human individuals. What was sequenced was memory CD4+ T cells sorted from blood. As for subset: CD45RA-negative fraction. The clonotype comes from a man aged 25 to 40 in good health. V is TRBV2 and J is TRBJ2-5, with 8 nucleotides matching TRBD2. The DNA end is more similar to TRBJ2-7, so the J call may be wrong. The CDR3 nucleotides are TGTGCCAGCAGTGGTGGGACTAGTATTTACGAGCAGTACTTC. It encodes CASSGGTSIYEQYF.